The 23 T cell receptor beta chains below all came from one sample that was sequenced in a study of T cell responses to AZD1222 COVID-19 vaccine. Clones were read by immunoSEQ multiplex PCR, and TCRdb kept only the in-frame ones, dropping some. The sample yields almost 80,000 clones, around 90% seen once. The source was peripheral blood, collected on day 0 of AZD1222 vaccination. These receptors all come from an adult in good health.

The rearrangement links TRBV5-1 to TRBJ1-5; weak D call: TRBD1 (6 bases). V was trimmed by 0 bases and J by 5 bases, leaving 12 bases between them. Germline lookup yields CDR1 SGHRS and CDR2 YFSETQ. The CDR3 length is 15 residues. The CDR3 DNA sequence: TGCGCCAGCAGCTTGGCCGGGAAGGGGGATCAGCCCCAGCATTTT. Translating gives CASSLAGKGDQPQHF.

The rearrangement links TRBV5-6 to TRBJ2-7; possibly TRBD1 for D (5 bases). Trimming removed 5 bases from V and 1 base from J, with 22 bases in between. Germline V gives CDR1 SGHDT, CDR2 YYEEEE. CDR3 length: 17 residues. The CDR3 region is CASRQDRKRVSSYEQYF. CDR3 in DNA: TGTGCCAGCAGACAAGACAGAAAAAGGGTTAGTTCCTACGAGCAGTACTTC.

The rearrangement joins TRBV11-2 to TRBJ2-3; TRBD1 matches at 9 bases. CDR1 is SGHAT and CDR2 is FQNNGV in the germline V gene. J gave up 5 bases and V 1 base, and 7 bases lay outside the gene matches. The CDR3 is 16 amino acids. The CDR3, as DNA: TGTGCCAGCAGCTTAGGCATACAGGGGGCGGGAGATACGCAGTATTTT. This encodes CASSLGIQGAGDTQYF. Combining the CDR3 with reference TRBV11-2 and TRBJ2-3 gives the whole variable domain EAGVAQSPRYKIIEKRQSVAFWCNPISGHATLYWYQQILGQGPKLLIQFQNNGVVDDSQLPKDRFSAERLKGVDSTLKIQPAKLEDSAVYLCASSLGIQGAGDTQYFGPGTRLTVL.

The chain combines TRBV29-1 with TRBJ1-1; perhaps TRBD1 as D (5 bases). The CDR3 extends over 15 amino acids. The germline gives CDR1 SQVTM, CDR2 ANQGSEA. The V gene lost 6 bases and the J gene lost 1 base, with 18 bases spanning the gap. The CDR3 nucleotides read TGCAGCGTGTTTTTCGGGGGAGGAGGGAACACTGAAGCTTTCTTT. Its protein product is CSVFFGGGGNTEAFF.

The rearrangement joins TRBV15 to TRBJ2-7; 8 bases agree with TRBD2. The trim removed 0 bases at V and 4 bases at J, leaving 5 bases unmatched. Germline CDR1 LNHNV, CDR2 YYDKDF (reference sequence). This CDR3 contains 15 residues. CDR3 DNA sequence: TGTGCCACCAGCAGAGATCGAGCGGGAGCTTACGAGCAGTACTTC. This encodes CATSRDRAGAYEQYF.

The V gene is TRBV5-4, the J gene TRBJ1-1; D is unclear. Trimming left V 4 bases short and J 3 bases short, with 10 bases between. CDR1 SGHNT and CDR2 YYREEE come from the germline V gene (reference sequence). This CDR3 spans 13 amino acids. CDR3 sequence reads: CASSPEAYTEAFF. In DNA form, the CDR3 reads TGTGCCAGCAGCCCTGAGGCATACACTGAAGCTTTCTTT.

The chain couples TRBV6-1 to TRBJ2-7; the D is unclear. CDR3 length: 14 amino acids. The V end lost 3 bases, the J end lost 0 bases, and 9 bases lay between the germline ends. Germline-derived CDR1 and CDR2 are MNHNS and SASEGT. CDR3 bases: TGTGCCAGCAGTGACCAGCGCAGCTCCTACGAGCAGTACTTC. Amino acid sequence: CASSDQRSSYEQYF.

This clone was picked up a small number of times. V and J are TRBV19 and TRBJ1-1, with TRBD1 matching over 8 bases. Trimming at V came to 9 bases and at J to 1 base, leaving 7 bases not matched to a gene. Germline CDR1 is LNHDA and CDR2 is SQIVND (reference sequence). The CDR3 runs to 14 residues. CDR3 in DNA: TGTGCCAGCCACAATGGACAGGGGAACACTGAAGCTTTCTTT. It codes for CASHNGQGNTEAFF.

V gene TRBV29-1 combines with J gene TRBJ2-1; TRBD1 aligns across 8 bases. Germline lookup yields CDR1 SQVTM and CDR2 ANQGSEA. The CDR3 is made up of 13 amino acids. The trim removed 5 bases at V and 9 bases at J, leaving 9 bases unmatched. In nucleotides, the CDR3 is TGCAGCGTTTCGGACAGGGAACTTGGTGAGCAGTTCTTC. Protein: CSVSDRELGEQFF.

This rearrangement joins TRBV19 to TRBJ2-1, with 13 bases identical to TRBD2. J gave up 3 bases and V 4 bases, and 3 bases lay outside the gene matches. The germline V gene encodes CDR1 LNHDA and CDR2 SQIVND (reference sequence). This CDR3 contains 16 residues. CDR3 protein: CASSTGLAGDYNEQFF. The CDR3, as DNA: TGTGCCAGTAGTACAGGACTAGCGGGAGACTACAATGAGCAGTTCTTC.

The rearrangement uses TRBV30 and TRBJ1-2; D unresolved. Germline V gene lookup returns CDR1 GTSNPN and CDR2 SVGIG (reference sequence). CDR3 length: 14 amino acids. Trimming cost V 0 bases and J 8 bases, with 16 bases left between them. The CDR3 loop is CAWSVLETLGGYTF. As DNA, the CDR3 is TGTGCCTGGAGTGTACTTGAGACTCTGGGAGGCTACACCTTC.

V is TRBV5-5 and J is TRBJ1-4; 7 bases line up with TRBD1. This CDR3 comprises 18 residues. The V gene's germline CDR1 is SGHKS and CDR2 YYEKEE (reference sequence). With 0 bases clipped from V and 2 bases from J, the junction kept 10 bases outside the gene matches. DNA for the CDR3: TGTGCCAGCAGCTTGGAGGGGGCGTGGGGGAGGACTAATGAAAAACTGTTTTTT. Protein: CASSLEGAWGRTNEKLFF.

The rearrangement uses TRBV5-6 and TRBJ2-3; D is unclear. From germline, CDR1 is SGHDT and CDR2 YYEEEE. With 0 bases removed from V and 2 bases from J, the gap between germline ends came to 4 bases. This CDR3 has 13 amino acids. The CDR3 sequence is CASSLDLTDTQYF. For the CDR3, the DNA is TGTGCCAGCAGCTTGGACCTCACAGATACGCAGTATTTT.

The chain links TRBV6-2 or TRBV6-3 to TRBJ2-1, with TRBD1 matching 8 bases. There are 15 residues in the CDR3. The V and J ends lost 6 bases and 6 bases, in that order; junction bases with no gene match: 10. Germline CDR1 MNHEY, CDR2 SVGEGT. In DNA form, the CDR3 reads TGTGCCAGCAGCCCCCCGACAGGGGTTCCCAATGAGCAGTTCTTC. As protein: CASSPPTGVPNEQFF.

V gene TRBV25-1 combines with J gene TRBJ2-1; 10 positions agree with TRBD2. Germline CDR1 is MGHDK and CDR2 is SYGVNS. CDR3 size: 15 residues. V lost 3 bases and J lost 7; bases outside the gene matches: 6. CDR3 DNA sequence: TGTGCCAGCAGTGACCCTAGCGGGAGTGGTAATGAGCAGTTCTTC. Its translation is CASSDPSGSGNEQFF. The complete variable domain, with remaining parts taken from reference TRBV25-1 and TRBJ2-1, reads EADIYQTPRYLVIGTGKKITLECSQTMGHDKMYWYQQDPGMELHLIHYSYGVNSTEKGDLSSESTVSRIRTEHFPLTLESARPSHTSQYLCASSDPSGSGNEQFFGPGTRLTVL.

This clone was seen only a few times. V usage is TRBV24-1 and J usage is TRBJ2-6; 7 nucleotides align to TRBD1. With 4 bases clipped from V and 2 bases from J, the junction kept 7 bases outside the gene matches. Germline V gene sequence: CDR1 KGHDR, CDR2 SFDVKD. This CDR3 region has 17 residues. CDR3 loop: CATSETTGTPGANVLTF. The CDR3 bases are TGTGCCACCAGTGAAACGACAGGGACCCCTGGGGCCAACGTCCTGACTTTC.

This clone was found once. The V gene is TRBV9, the J gene TRBJ2-1; D remains unclear. In germline, CDR1 is SGDLS, CDR2 YYNGEE. The CDR3 sequence is 12 residues long. Between the trimmed V and J ends, which lost 1 base and 8 bases, there was a span of 7 bases. CDR3 in DNA: TGTGCCAGCAGCGTAAGTTTGGATGAGCAGTTCTTC. This encodes CASSVSLDEQFF.

J is TRBJ2-2 and V is TRBV27; 10 positions match TRBD2. Unmatched junction bases numbered 10, after V lost 7 bases and J lost 5 bases. The V gene's germline CDR1 is MNHEY and CDR2 SMNVEV (reference sequence). This CDR3 has 16 amino acids. In DNA, the CDR3 is TGTGCCAGCACTGGTCGACCAGCGGGAGGGACCGGGGAGCTGTTTTTT. The encoded protein is CASTGRPAGGTGELFF.

V gene TRBV12-5 combines with J gene TRBJ1-1, with a weak D call TRBD1 (5 bases). The CDR3 has 13 amino acids. Germline CDR1 reads LGHNT; CDR2 reads FRNRAP. V lost 2 bases to trimming and J lost 3 bases, with 7 bases between them. The CDR3: CASGLFRDTEAFF. CDR3 nucleotides: TGTGCTAGTGGTTTGTTCAGGGACACTGAAGCTTTCTTT. The full variable domain, in which reference TRBV12-5 and TRBJ1-1 provide the parts outside the CDR3, is DARVTQTPRHKVTEMGQEVTMRCQPILGHNTVFWYRQTMMQGLELLAYFRNRAPLDDSGMPKDRFSAEMPDATLATLKIQPSEPRDSAVYFCASGLFRDTEAFFGQGTRLTVV.

V gene TRBV28 combines with J gene TRBJ2-7; D could derive from TRBD1 or TRBD2 (5 bases each). Trimming took off 6 bases at V and 4 bases at J, with 19 bases between the two ends. Per the germline V gene, CDR1 is MDHEN and CDR2 is SYDVKM. The CDR3 extends over 15 amino acids. The CDR3 protein is CASSPGTADGYEQYF. The CDR3, as DNA: TGTGCCAGCAGCCCCGGGACCGCCGACGGGTACGAGCAGTACTTC.

The chain recombines TRBV7-3 with TRBJ2-5; TRBD1 matches at 8 bases. This CDR3 has 15 amino acids. The V segment lost 5 bases and the J segment 7 bases; nucleotides outside the gene matches: 12. CDR1 SGHTA and CDR2 FQGTGA come from the germline V gene. For the CDR3, the DNA is TGTGCCAGCAGCCCCGGCGGGCAGGGGGCGGGGACCCAGTACTTC. Protein sequence: CASSPGGQGAGTQYF.

The rearrangement links TRBV3-1 (or the pseudogene TRBV3-2) to TRBJ1-1; D possibly corresponds to TRBD1 (5 bases). Germline V gene data show CDR1 as LGHDT and CDR2 as YNNKEL (reference sequence). The CDR3 loop spans 14 amino acids. Trimming shortened V by 4 bases and J by 10 bases, and 19 bases separated the two germline ends. The CDR3 sequence: CASSPYYRDQGAFF. CDR3 in DNA: TGTGCCAGCAGCCCCTACTACCGGGACCAGGGAGCTTTCTTT.

This rearrangement joins TRBV19 to TRBJ1-5; weak D call: TRBD1 (6 bases). Germline loops: CDR1 LNHDA, CDR2 SQIVND (reference sequence). CDR3 length: 17 residues. The V gene lost 5 bases and the J gene lost 0 bases, with 17 bases spanning the gap. The CDR3 nucleotides read TGTGCCAGTAGTCTCTTACGGGACAACTATAGCAATCAGCCCCAGCATTTT. It yields the protein CASSLLRDNYSNQPQHF.